The 2 T cell receptor beta chains listed next were all sequenced from one sample in a study of shared clonotypes between healthy human individuals. The table came from immunoSEQ multiplex PCR; TCRdb's copy has only in-frame clones and leaves some out. The sample holds about 590,000 clones, about 95% seen once. In the naive CD8 group, cells lacked CD45RO and were positively selected for CCR7, so terminally differentiated effector memory CD45RA+ cells were left out. The specimen was naive CD8+ T cells sorted from blood. Receptors originate from a woman aged 25 to 39 in good health.

V usage is TRBV19 and J usage is TRBJ2-7; D may be TRBD2 (5 bases). This CDR3 is built from 14 residues. With 3 bases removed from V and 7 bases from J, the gap between germline ends came to 16 bases. Germline CDR1 LNHDA, CDR2 SQIVND (reference sequence). CDR3 DNA: TGTGCCAGTAGTATGCTACTTCACTCGGGAGAGCAGTACTTC. Protein sequence: CASSMLLHSGEQYF.

The CDR3 bases are TGTGCCAGCAGCTTAGCGGCGGGGACCCCCCACGAGCAGTACTTC. Translated: CASSLAAGTPHEQYF. This sequence joins TRBV13 and TRBJ2-7; a possible D gene is TRBD2 (6 bases). The V and J ends lost 1 base and 5 bases respectively, with 15 bases between them. This CDR3 comprises 15 residues. From germline, CDR1 is PRHDT and CDR2 FYEKMQ (reference sequence). The whole variable domain, remainder taken from reference TRBV13 and TRBJ2-7, is AAGVIQSPRHLIKEKRETATLKCYPIPRHDTVYWYQQGPGQDPQFLISFYEKMQSDKGSIPDRFSAQQFSDYHSELNMSSLELGDSALYFCASSLAAGTPHEQYFGPGTRLTVT.